Below, 14 T cell receptor beta chains from the same sample are listed, as sequenced in a study of blood T cells in healthy people across ages. Combining a sample-barcoded 5' primer with a J-beta primer mix, a second PCR ran for roughly 6 to 11 cycles. TCRdb passed the 5' RACE reads through MiXCR, listing each CDR3 protein once. Seen here are almost 300,000 distinct CDR3 sequences, 25% to 30% observed once, and the top ten hold 29%. Sequencing was carried out using blood. The receptors were gathered from a woman between 65 and 79 years old in good health.

The V gene is TRBV20-1, the J gene TRBJ1-1; D is unclear. This CDR3 has 13 residues. V lost 0 bases and J lost 4, with 9 bases in between. Germline V gene sequence: CDR1 DFQATT, CDR2 SNEGSKA (reference sequence). Here the CDR3 DNA reads TGCAGTGCTAGAGACAGAGTGGGCACTGAAGCTTTCTTT. Translating it yields CSARDRVGTEAFF.

This clonotype was seen a handful of times. V is TRBV29-1 and J is TRBJ2-7, with 7 bases aligning to TRBD2. The CDR3 sequence is 13 residues long. Germline CDR1 and CDR2: SQVTM and ANQGSEA. With V trimmed by 4 bases and J by 3 bases, 6 bases remained unmatched. The CDR3 DNA reads TGCAGCGTTGTCACTAGCGTGAGCTACGAGCAGTACTTC. This translates into CSVVTSVSYEQYF.

This clonotype was found a few times. This chain joins TRBV3-1 and TRBJ2-2; TRBD2 matches 8 bases. This CDR3 region has 15 residues. The ends lost 3 bases at V and 3 bases at J; junction bases unmatched: 3. Germline V gene data show CDR1 as LGHDT and CDR2 as YNNKEL (reference sequence). The CDR3 region is CASSQKAGDTGELFF. The CDR3 DNA follows: TGTGCCAGCAGCCAGAAAGCGGGGGACACCGGGGAGCTGTTTTTT.

The rearrangement uses TRBV27 and TRBJ1-2; weak D call: TRBD1 (6 bases). Germline V gene sequence: CDR1 MNHEY, CDR2 SMNVEV (reference sequence). V was trimmed by 4 bases and J by 6 bases, leaving 15 bases between them. CDR3 length: 14 amino acids. This CDR3 is CASSYGGGADGYTF. The CDR3 DNA follows: TGTGCCAGCAGTTACGGCGGGGGCGCGGATGGCTACACCTTC.

The chain has TRBV11-2 and TRBJ2-5; no clear D. The CDR3 covers 14 residues. Germline V gene lookup returns CDR1 SGHAT and CDR2 FQNNGV. V lost 7 bases, J lost 7 bases, and 19 bases lay in between. CDR3 sequence (DNA): TGTGCCAGCACCGCCTTGGGCGGTTCCGGGACCCAGTACTTC. It specifies CASTALGGSGTQYF. The whole variable domain, filled in from reference TRBV11-2 and TRBJ2-5, reads EAGVAQSPRYKIIEKRQSVAFWCNPISGHATLYWYQQILGQGPKLLIQFQNNGVVDDSQLPKDRFSAERLKGVDSTLKIQPAKLEDSAVYLCASTALGGSGTQYFGPGTRLLVL.

This clonotype was detected only a few times. The chain carries TRBV20-1 and TRBJ2-5; 11 bases are shared with TRBD1. The CDR3 spans 14 residues. V lost 5 bases to trimming and J lost 4 bases; unmatched junction nucleotides: 6. Germline values: CDR1 DFQATT, CDR2 SNEGSKA (reference sequence). CDR3 DNA sequence: TGCAGTGCTGGGGCCGGGACAGGGGGAGAGACCCAGTACTTC. As protein: CSAGAGTGGETQYF.

In its sample, this clonotype was seen a few times. The chain combines TRBV7-3 with TRBJ2-1, with 10 bases aligning to TRBD2. Germline trimming cut 7 bases from V and 7 bases from J; bases unmatched to any gene: 10. The CDR3 is 15 amino acids. Germline V CDR1 and CDR2: SGHTA, FQGTGA. As DNA, the CDR3 is TGTGCCAGCACCCAAGGGGGTAGCGGGAGGAATGAGCAGTTCTTC. It translates to CASTQGGSGRNEQFF.

In regard to this clonotype: An end of the junction differs from the germline gene, which may be a read error. The chain links TRBV3-1 to TRBJ2-7; D is possibly TRBD1 or TRBD2 (5 bases each). The CDR3 has 13 residues. In germline, CDR1 is LGHDT, CDR2 YNNKEL (reference sequence). CDR3 sequence (DNA): TGTGCCAGCAGCCAACAATTATGGGACGGAATACACTTC. Its protein product is CASSQQLWDGIHF.

The chain links TRBV20-1 to TRBJ2-5; D might be TRBD1 (7 bases). V shed 5 bases and J shed 1 base, with 14 bases lying between them. Germline CDR1 and CDR2: DFQATT and SNEGSKA (reference sequence). The CDR3 runs to 14 residues. The CDR3: CSAPGGTIQETQYF. CDR3 DNA sequence: TGCAGTGCTCCAGGGGGGACGATCCAAGAGACCCAGTACTTC.

The V and J genes are TRBV9 and TRBJ1-1; D uncertain. Germline values: CDR1 SGDLS, CDR2 YYNGEE. V lost 0 bases, J lost 6 bases, and 15 bases lay in between. The CDR3 runs to 15 residues. CDR3: CASSVALFGQSEAFF. Written as DNA, the CDR3 is TGTGCCAGCAGCGTAGCACTTTTTGGGCAGTCTGAAGCTTTCTTT.

This clonotype was observed many times. V is TRBV6-2 or TRBV6-3 and J is TRBJ2-2; perhaps TRBD1 as D (5 bases). Germline CDR1 MNHEY, CDR2 SVGEGT. CDR3 length: 14 residues. V was cut by 7 bases and J by 5 bases, with 14 bases left in between. CDR3 residues: CASIKGLRTGELFF. CDR3 nucleotides: TGTGCCAGCATAAAGGGGCTGAGGACCGGGGAGCTGTTTTTT.

This clonotype was picked up many times. The DNA of the CDR3 is TGCGCCAGCAGCTCGGGGAAGAATGGTGAAGCTTTCTTT. It encodes CASSSGKNGEAFF. The gene calls are TRBV5-1 and TRBJ1-1; D call uncertain. The CDR3 runs 13 residues. Trimming pared 3 bases from V and 7 bases from J, leaving 13 bases between. Germline lookup yields CDR1 SGHRS and CDR2 YFSETQ.

A few counts support this clonotype. V and J are TRBV5-1 and TRBJ2-5; D gene unclear. TRBJ2-1 matches the DNA end more closely, so the J call is doubtful. Germline lookup yields CDR1 SGHRS and CDR2 YFSETQ. The CDR3 runs to 13 residues. The CDR3 reads CASSVSKENEQFF. For the CDR3, the DNA is TGCGCCAGCAGTGTTTCCAAGGAAAATGAGCAGTTCTTC.

V gene TRBV7-9 combines with J gene TRBJ2-7, with D perhaps being TRBD1 or TRBD2 (5 bases each). Germline V gene data show CDR1 as SEHNR and CDR2 as FQNEAQ (reference sequence). Trimming left V 5 bases short and J 5 bases short, with 13 bases between. The CDR3 is 13 residues long. The chain's CDR3 is CASSPGRPDEQYF. As DNA, the CDR3 is TGTGCCAGCAGCCCGGGACGGCCTGACGAGCAGTACTTC. The whole variable domain, filled in from reference TRBV7-9 and TRBJ2-7, reads DTGVSQNPRHKITKRGQNVTFRCDPISEHNRLYWYRQTLGQGPEFLTYFQNEAQLEKSRLLSDRFSAERPKGSFSTLEIQRTEQGDSAMYLCASSPGRPDEQYFGPGTRLTVT.